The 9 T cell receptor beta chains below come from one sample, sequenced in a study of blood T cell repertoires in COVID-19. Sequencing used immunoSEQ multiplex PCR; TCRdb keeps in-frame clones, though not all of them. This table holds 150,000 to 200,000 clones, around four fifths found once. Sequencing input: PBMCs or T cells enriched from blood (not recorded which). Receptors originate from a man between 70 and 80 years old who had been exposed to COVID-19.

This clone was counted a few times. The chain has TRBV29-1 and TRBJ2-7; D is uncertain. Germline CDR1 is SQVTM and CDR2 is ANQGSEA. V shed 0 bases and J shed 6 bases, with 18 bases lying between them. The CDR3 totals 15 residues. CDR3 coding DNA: TGCAGCGTTGAAGATCGGGTTGTAGGTTTAACCGAGCAGTACTTC. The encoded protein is CSVEDRVVGLTEQYF.

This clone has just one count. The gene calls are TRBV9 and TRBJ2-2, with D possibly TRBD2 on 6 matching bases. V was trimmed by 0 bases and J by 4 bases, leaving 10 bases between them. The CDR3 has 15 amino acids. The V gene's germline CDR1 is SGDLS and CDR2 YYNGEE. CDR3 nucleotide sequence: TGTGCCAGCAGCGTAGGGACTACGGGCACCGGGGAGCTGTTTTTT. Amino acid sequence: CASSVGTTGTGELFF.

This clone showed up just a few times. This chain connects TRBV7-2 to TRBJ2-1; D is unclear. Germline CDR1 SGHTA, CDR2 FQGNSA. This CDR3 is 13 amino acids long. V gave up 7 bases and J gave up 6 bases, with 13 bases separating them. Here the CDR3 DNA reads TGTGCCAGCAACTCCCCCCCGGTCAATGAGCAGTTCTTC. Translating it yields CASNSPPVNEQFF.

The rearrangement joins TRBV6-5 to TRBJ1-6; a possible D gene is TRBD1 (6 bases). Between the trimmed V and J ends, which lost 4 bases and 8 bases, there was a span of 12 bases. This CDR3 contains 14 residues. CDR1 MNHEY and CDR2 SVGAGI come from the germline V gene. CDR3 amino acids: CASSWAGEDSPLHF. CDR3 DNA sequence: TGTGCCAGCAGTTGGGCAGGGGAAGATTCACCCCTCCACTTT.

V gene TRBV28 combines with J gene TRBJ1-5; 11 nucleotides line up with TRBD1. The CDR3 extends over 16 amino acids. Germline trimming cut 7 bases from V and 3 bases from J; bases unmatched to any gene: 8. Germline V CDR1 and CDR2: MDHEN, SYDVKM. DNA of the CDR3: TGTGCCAGCAATCCCGGGACAGGGGGTCTCAATCAGCCCCAGCATTTT. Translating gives CASNPGTGGLNQPQHF.

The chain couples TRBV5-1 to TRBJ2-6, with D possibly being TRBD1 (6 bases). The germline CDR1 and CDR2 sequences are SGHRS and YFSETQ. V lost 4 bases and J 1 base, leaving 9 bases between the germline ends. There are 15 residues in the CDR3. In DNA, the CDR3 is TGCGCCAGCAGCCTACAGGGTTCTGGGGCCAACGTCCTGACTTTC. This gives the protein CASSLQGSGANVLTF.

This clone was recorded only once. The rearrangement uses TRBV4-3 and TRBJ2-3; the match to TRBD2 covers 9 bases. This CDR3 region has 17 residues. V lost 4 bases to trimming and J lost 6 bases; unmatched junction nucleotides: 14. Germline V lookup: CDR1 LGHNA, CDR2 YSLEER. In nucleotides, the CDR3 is TGCGCCAGCAGCCCCCGGGGGTTAAGCGGGGGGTCGGATACGCAGTATTTT. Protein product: CASSPRGLSGGSDTQYF.

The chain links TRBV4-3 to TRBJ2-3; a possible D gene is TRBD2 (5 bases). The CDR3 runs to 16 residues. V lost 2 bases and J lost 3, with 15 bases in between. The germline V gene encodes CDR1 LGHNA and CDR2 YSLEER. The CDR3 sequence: CASSQKELEGTDTQYF. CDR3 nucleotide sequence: TGCGCCAGCAGCCAAAAAGAACTAGAAGGGACAGATACGCAGTATTTT.

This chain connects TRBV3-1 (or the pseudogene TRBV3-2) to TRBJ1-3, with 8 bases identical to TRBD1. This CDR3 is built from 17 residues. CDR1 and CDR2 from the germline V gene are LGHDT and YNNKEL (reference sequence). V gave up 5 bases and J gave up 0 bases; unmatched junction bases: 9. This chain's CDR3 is CASSSARTGLSGNTIYF. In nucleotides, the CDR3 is TGTGCCAGCAGCTCAGCGAGGACAGGGCTCTCTGGAAACACCATATATTTT.